This T cell receptor beta chain was identified in a study of T cell changes during pregnancy in multiple sclerosis. Clones were sequenced by immunoSEQ multiplex PCR, and TCRdb holds only the in-frame ones, with some missing. Counted here are roughly 39,000 clones, 90% occurring once; the ten biggest clones make up 0.47%. The CDR3 totals 15 residues. Trimming cost V 8 bases and J 6 bases; bases outside gene matches: 12. Germline V gene data show CDR1 as SGHTA and CDR2 as FQGNSA. The rearrangement joins TRBV7-2 to TRBJ2-2, with 7 bases that match TRBD1. The sequence came from a female donor in good health, enrolled as a control in a pregnancy study. The starting material was CD4+ T cells from peripheral blood mononuclear cells, obtained in the first trimester of pregnancy. In nucleotides, the CDR3 is TGTGCCAGCTCGGACAGGTCATTGACCGCCGGGGAGCTGTTTTTT. Translated, it gives CASSDRSLTAGELFF. Full variable domain (rest looked up from reference TRBV7-2 and TRBJ2-2): GAGVSQSPSNKVTEKGKDVELRCDPISGHTALYWYRQSLGQGLEFLIYFQGNSAPDKSGLPSDRFSAERTGGSVSTLTIQRTQQEDSAVYLCASSDRSLTAGELFFGEGSRLTVL.